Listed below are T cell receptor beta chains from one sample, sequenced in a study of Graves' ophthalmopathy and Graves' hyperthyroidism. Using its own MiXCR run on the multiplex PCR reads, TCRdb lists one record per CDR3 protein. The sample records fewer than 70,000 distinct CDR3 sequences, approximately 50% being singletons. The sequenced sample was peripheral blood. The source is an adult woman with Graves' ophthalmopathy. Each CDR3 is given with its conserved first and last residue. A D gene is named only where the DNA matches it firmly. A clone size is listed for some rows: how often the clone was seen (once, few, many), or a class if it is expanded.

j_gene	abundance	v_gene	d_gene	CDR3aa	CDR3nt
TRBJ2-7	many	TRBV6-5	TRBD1	CASSSRQGTYEQYF	TGTGCCAGCAGTTCCAGACAGGGCACCTACGAGCAGTACTTC
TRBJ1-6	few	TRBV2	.	CAGETGSSPLHF	TGTGCCGGCGAAACAGGCTCTTCACCCCTCCACTTT
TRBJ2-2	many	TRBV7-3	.	CASSSQAPGTGELFF	TGTGCCAGCAGCTCCCAAGCCCCGGGCACCGGGGAGCTGTTTTTT
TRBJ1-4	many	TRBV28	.	CASTSYPGRSNEKLFF	TGTGCCAGCACTTCTTACCCGGGCAGGAGTAATGAAAAACTGTTTTTT
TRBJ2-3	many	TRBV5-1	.	CASSLAYGDTQYF	TGCGCCAGCAGCTTGGCCTATGGCGATACGCAGTATTTT
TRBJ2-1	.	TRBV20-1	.	CSARGASRRLSYNEQFF	TGCAGTGCTAGAGGTGCCAGCAGGAGGCTCTCCTACAATGAGCAGTTCTTC
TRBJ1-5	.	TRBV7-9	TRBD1	CASSLGSQGAYEHF	TGTGCCAGCAGCTTAGGTAGCCAGGGGGCCTACGAGCATTTT
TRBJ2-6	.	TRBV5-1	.	CASSLGPTNTGANVLTF	TGCGCCAGCAGCTTAGGGCCGACGAACACCGGGGCCAACGTCCTGACTTTC
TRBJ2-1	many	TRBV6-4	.	CASSGRDSDKQFF	TGTGCCAGCAGTGGCCGGGACTCAGATAAGCAGTTCTTC
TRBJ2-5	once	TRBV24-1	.	CATSDPAGETQYF	TGTGCCACCAGTGACCCCGCGGGAGAGACCCAGTACTTC
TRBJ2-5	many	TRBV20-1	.	CSARDHQETQYF	TGCAGTGCTAGAGATCACCAAGAGACCCAGTACTTC
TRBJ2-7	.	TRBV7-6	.	CARAVDSGLDEQYF	TGTGCTAGAGCCGTCGACTCAGGGTTGGACGAGCAGTACTTC
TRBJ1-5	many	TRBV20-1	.	CSARESAPGENQPQHF	TGCAGTGCTCGGGAATCGGCGCCAGGGGAGAATCAGCCCCAGCATTTT